Listed below are T cell receptor beta chains from one sample, sequenced in a study of T-cell memory formation after mild COVID-19. MiXCR was run by TCRdb on the 5' RACE reads, yielding one entry per CDR3 protein. Among about 290,000 distinct CDR3 sequences, 15% to 20% were seen once, and the ten largest hold roughly 22%. Sequenced material: PBMCs or a T cell subset sorted from them (not recorded which). Source of these receptors: a man between 18 and 35 years old who had mild COVID-19 (a few samples of this study predate the infection). Cell type and time point are not known. CDR3s leave out the opening cysteine and the closing phenylalanine or tryptophan.

cdr3_aa	v_call	j_call
ASTLNGRTTEAF	TRBV5-4	TRBJ1-1
ASSLDLSRAEQY	TRBV7-9	TRBJ2-7
ASSQVDRTTGNTIY	TRBV7-9	TRBJ1-3
ASSTGTGPSNQPQH	TRBV19	TRBJ1-5
ASAESGGPVETQY	TRBV5-1	TRBJ2-5
ASLPGRNTEAF	TRBV6-6	TRBJ1-1
ASSLVAVTDTQY	TRBV5-1	TRBJ2-3
ASSLAGLTQETQY	TRBV12-3/TRBV12-4	TRBJ2-5
ASSFGSDSYNEQF	TRBV12-3/TRBV12-4	TRBJ2-1
ASSLNPNFNEQF	TRBV12-3/TRBV12-4	TRBJ2-1
ASNLDSPYEQY	TRBV6-2/TRBV6-3	TRBJ2-7
SASLLVGGATDTQY	TRBV20-1	TRBJ2-3
ASSEAYRGPSST	TRBV6-1	TRBJ1-2
ASSLGRHSTDTQY	TRBV7-2	TRBJ2-3
SAWTGAESSPLH	TRBV20-1	TRBJ1-6
SAGDTTGSYGYT	TRBV20-1	TRBJ1-2
ASSDRSTDGYT	TRBV7-9	TRBJ1-2
ASSLRQGASPLH	TRBV7-9	TRBJ1-6
ASSSGVEGPQH	TRBV7-9	TRBJ1-5
ASSLDYREQY	TRBV7-9	TRBJ2-7
ATSGQTTDTQY	TRBV24-1	TRBJ2-3
ASSFPGQEISPLH	TRBV5-5	TRBJ1-6
ASSYSTPAGGNTIY	TRBV6-6	TRBJ1-3
ASSLRPVDRVYGYT	TRBV5-5	TRBJ1-2
ASSPGREGEQF	TRBV28	TRBJ2-1
ATSDPTGGDTQY	TRBV24-1	TRBJ2-3
ASSLGLGAGSTGELF	TRBV5-1	TRBJ2-2
SPRGPNTEAF	TRBV20-1	TRBJ1-1
ASSLGDRSTDTQY	TRBV5-1	TRBJ2-3
SARLDSTYEQY	TRBV20-1	TRBJ2-7
ASSVASVFNEQF	TRBV5-1	TRBJ2-1
SVEDLRGGYT	TRBV29-1	TRBJ1-2
ATRDSTNYGYT	TRBV24-1	TRBJ1-2
SAILRPASGYEQY	TRBV20-1	TRBJ2-7
ASIPGTGYGYT	TRBV6-1	TRBJ1-2
ASSQDPPGRGAGGEQF	TRBV4-2	TRBJ2-1
ASSTGTGDSPLH	TRBV6-2/TRBV6-3	TRBJ1-6
ASSPGQEPGNTEAF	TRBV11-2	TRBJ1-1
ASSQATGVAEAF	TRBV4-1	TRBJ1-1
ASSLWFDREVNEQF	TRBV11-2	TRBJ2-1
ASRAQTGAGELF	TRBV7-9	TRBJ2-2
ASSEEFSGQETQY	TRBV4-2	TRBJ2-5
ASRKPGRKDTGELF	TRBV5-5	TRBJ2-2
ASSTGGEGQPQH	TRBV6-1	TRBJ1-5
ASSLGLVPEETQY	TRBV7-6	TRBJ2-5
ASSRVGQGTLYNSPLH	TRBV15	TRBJ1-6
SASVAGGKETQY	TRBV20-1	TRBJ2-5
ASSPDREGGYT	TRBV5-1	TRBJ1-2
ASSFDTEAF	TRBV7-9	TRBJ1-1
ASSFYGSTDTQY	TRBV12-3/TRBV12-4	TRBJ2-3
ASSLARDLQETQY	TRBV11-2	TRBJ2-5